The entry below gives a single T cell receptor beta chain sequence along with its context. These data are taken from a study of blood T cells in healthy people across ages. A second PCR, run for about 6 to 12 cycles, used a sample-barcoded 5' primer plus a J-beta primer mix. TCRdb reprocessed the 5' RACE reads via MiXCR and lists one record per CDR3 protein. This table holds approximately 1.5 million distinct CDR3 sequences, 42% found once. There are 16 residues in the CDR3. V lost 0 bases and J lost 9; bases outside the gene matches: 12. Germline CDR1 and CDR2: ENHRY and SYGVKD. The origin of this receptor is a woman aged 18-30 years in good health. The chain carries TRBV10-3 and TRBJ1-2; TRBD1 agrees at 8 bases. The sequencing sample was made of blood. The CDR3 sequence is CAISESGLGTGDRYTF. The DNA of the CDR3 is TGTGCCATCAGTGAGTCGGGGCTTGGGACAGGCGATCGCTACACCTTC.